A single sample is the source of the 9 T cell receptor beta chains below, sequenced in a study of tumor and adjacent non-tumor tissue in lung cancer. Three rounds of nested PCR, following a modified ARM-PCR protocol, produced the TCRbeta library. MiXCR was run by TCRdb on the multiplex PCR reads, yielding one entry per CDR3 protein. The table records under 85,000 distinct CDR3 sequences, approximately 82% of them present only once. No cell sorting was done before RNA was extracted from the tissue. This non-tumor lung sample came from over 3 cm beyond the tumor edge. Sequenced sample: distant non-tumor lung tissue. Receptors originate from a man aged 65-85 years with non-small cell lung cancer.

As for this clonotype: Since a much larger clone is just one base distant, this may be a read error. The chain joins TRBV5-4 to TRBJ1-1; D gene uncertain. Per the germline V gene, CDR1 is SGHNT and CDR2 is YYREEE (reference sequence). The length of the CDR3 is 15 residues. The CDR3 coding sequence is TGTGCCAGCAGCTCACCCAAGGGAGAGAACACTGTAGCTTTCTTT. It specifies CASSSPKGENTVAFF.

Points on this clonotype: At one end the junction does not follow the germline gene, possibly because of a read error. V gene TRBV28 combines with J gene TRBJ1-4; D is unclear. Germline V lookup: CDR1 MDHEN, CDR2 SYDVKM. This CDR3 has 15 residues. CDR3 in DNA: TGTGCCAGCAGTCCCTGGTCCGTAACTAATGGAAAACTGTTTTTT. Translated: CASSPWSVTNGKLFF.

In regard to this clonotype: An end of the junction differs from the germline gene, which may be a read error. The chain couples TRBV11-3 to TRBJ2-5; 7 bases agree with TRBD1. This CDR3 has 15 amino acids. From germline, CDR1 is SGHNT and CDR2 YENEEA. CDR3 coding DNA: TGTGCCGGCAGCCAAGGAAAGGGGGCACACGTAACCCAGTACTTC. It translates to CAGSQGKGAHVTQYF. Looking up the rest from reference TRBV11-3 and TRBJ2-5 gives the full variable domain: EAGVVQSPRYKIIEKKQPVAFWCNPISGHNTLYWYLQNLGQGPELLIRYENEEAVDDSQLPKDRFSAERLKGVDSTLKIQPAELGDSAVYLCAGSQGKGAHVTQYFGPGTRLLVL.

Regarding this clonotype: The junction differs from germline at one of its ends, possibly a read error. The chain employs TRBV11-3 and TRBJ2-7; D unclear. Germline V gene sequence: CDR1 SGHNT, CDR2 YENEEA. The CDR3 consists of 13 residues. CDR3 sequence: CPSRSDVSYERYF. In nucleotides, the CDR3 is TGTCCCAGCAGATCCGACGTCTCCTACGAGCGGTACTTC. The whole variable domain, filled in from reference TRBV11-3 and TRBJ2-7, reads EAGVVQSPRYKIIEKKQPVAFWCNPISGHNTLYWYLQNLGQGPELLIRYENEEAVDDSQLPKDRFSAERLKGVDSTLKIQPAELGDSAVYLCPSRSDVSYERYFGPGTRLTVT.

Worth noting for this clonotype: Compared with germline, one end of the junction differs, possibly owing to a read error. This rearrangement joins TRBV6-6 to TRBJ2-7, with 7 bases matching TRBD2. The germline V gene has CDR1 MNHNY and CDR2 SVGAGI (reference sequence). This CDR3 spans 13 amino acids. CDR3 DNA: TGTGTCAGCAGTTTGGGGGGGGCCTACGAGCAGTACTTC. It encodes CVSSLGGAYEQYF.

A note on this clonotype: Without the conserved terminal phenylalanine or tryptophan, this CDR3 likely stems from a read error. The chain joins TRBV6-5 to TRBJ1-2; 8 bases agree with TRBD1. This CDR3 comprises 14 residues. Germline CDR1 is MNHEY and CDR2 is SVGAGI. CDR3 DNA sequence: TGTGCCAGGAGTTACTCGATAACAGGGGGTAGCTACACCTTG. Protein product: CARSYSITGGSYTL.

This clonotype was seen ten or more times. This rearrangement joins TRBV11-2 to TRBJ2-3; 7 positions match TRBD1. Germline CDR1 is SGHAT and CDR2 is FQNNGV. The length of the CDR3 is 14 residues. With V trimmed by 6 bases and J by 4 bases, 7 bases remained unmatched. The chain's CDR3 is CASRSQGLSDTQYF. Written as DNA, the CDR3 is TGTGCCAGCAGATCACAGGGGTTATCAGATACGCAGTATTTT.

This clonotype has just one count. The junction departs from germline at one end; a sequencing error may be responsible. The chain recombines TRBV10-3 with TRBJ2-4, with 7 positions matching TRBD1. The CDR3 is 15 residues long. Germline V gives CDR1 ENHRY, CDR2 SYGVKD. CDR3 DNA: TGTGCCATCAGTGAGGAGGGGGCAACCAAAAACATCCAGTACTTC. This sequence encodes CAISEEGATKNIQYF.

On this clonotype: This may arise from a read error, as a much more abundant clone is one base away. Here the CDR3 reads CASSLGWTGETGELFF. The CDR3 DNA sequence: TGTGCCAGCAGCTTGGGATGGACAGGGGAAACCGGGGAGCTGTTTTTT. The chain couples TRBV5-4 to TRBJ2-2; 9 positions agree with TRBD1. The germline CDR1 and CDR2 sequences are SGHNT and YYREEE (reference sequence). V lost 0 bases, J lost 5 bases, and 5 bases stayed unmatched. The CDR3 covers 16 residues.